This T cell receptor beta chain was obtained from a study of cytomegalovirus exposure and HLA in healthy donors. Study details: The same platform used for the approximately 700 first-cohort repertoires was also used for the 95 to 150 validation repertoires, as a later analysis reported. Overall study results and limits: Within the 120 or so validation repertoires, first-cohort TCR clusters tended to co-occur, according to a later analysis. Rare sequences made up most TCRs, while some public TCRs were found in many donors. Cytomegalovirus status was reportedly diagnosed by the classifier with high specificity and sensitivity.

TCRdb keeps only in-frame clones here, not all; method: immunoSEQ multiplex PCR. The sample lists about 330,000 clones, about 85% occurring once. This clone is a singleton in its sample. Its target is unknown. The length of the CDR3 is 15 residues. Trimming removed 3 bases from V and 7 bases from J; junction bases left unmatched: 11. The germline V gene has CDR1 MDHEN and CDR2 SYDVKM. V gene TRBV28 combines with J gene TRBJ2-7, with TRBD2 matching over 8 bases. The specimen sequenced was PBMCs. The clonotype comes from a woman aged 30 to 39 in good health and CMV-seropositive. CDR3 bases: TGTGCCAGCAGTTTCAGGGGAGCGGGAGCTAAAGAGCAGTACTTC. Protein product: CASSFRGAGAKEQYF.